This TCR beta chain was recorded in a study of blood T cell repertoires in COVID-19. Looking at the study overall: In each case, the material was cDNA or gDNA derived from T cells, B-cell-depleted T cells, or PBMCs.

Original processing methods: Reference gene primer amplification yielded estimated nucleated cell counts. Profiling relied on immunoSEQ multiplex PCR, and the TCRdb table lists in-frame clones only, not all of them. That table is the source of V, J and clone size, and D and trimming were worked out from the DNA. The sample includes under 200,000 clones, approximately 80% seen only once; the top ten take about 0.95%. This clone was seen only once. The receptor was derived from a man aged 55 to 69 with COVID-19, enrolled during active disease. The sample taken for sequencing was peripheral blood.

CDR3 loop: CASIRDRGGNYGYTF. In nucleotides, the CDR3 is TGTGCCAGCATCCGGGACAGGGGAGGCAACTATGGCTACACCTTC. The J gene is TRBJ1-2, the V gene TRBV6-5, with 10 bases fitting TRBD1. The CDR3 has 15 residues. V was clipped by 7 bases and J by 2 bases; unmatched bases: 7. From germline, CDR1 is MNHEY and CDR2 SVGAGI.